This entry features one TCR beta chain sequence. Germline trimming cut 6 bases from V and 0 bases from J; bases unmatched to any gene: 2. The germline gives CDR1 LNHDA, CDR2 SQIVND (reference sequence). CDR3 length equals 14 residues. The record originates from a study of blood T cell repertoires in COVID-19. On the study more broadly: Specimens from acute and convalescent COVID-19 originated in the United States, Italy and Spain. Sample material is recorded as cDNA or gDNA derived from T cells, B-cell-depleted T cells, or PBMCs.

Authors' analysis steps: For nucleated cells, counts were estimated from reference gene primer amplification. The repertoire was sequenced with immunoSEQ multiplex PCR; TCRdb's copy has only in-frame clones and lacks some. V, J and clone size are taken as reported in that table, and D and trimming were inferred from the DNA itself. The sample shows some 80,000 clones, roughly four fifths of them seen only once. V gene TRBV19 combines with J gene TRBJ1-5; 7 nucleotides agree with TRBD1. This clonotype originated in a human donor in a cohort sampled during active COVID-19. Source material: peripheral blood. The chain's CDR3 is CASRDRVSNQPQHF. CDR3 in DNA: TGTGCCAGTAGAGACAGGGTTAGCAATCAGCCCCAGCATTTT. Combining the CDR3 with reference TRBV19 and TRBJ1-5 gives the whole variable domain DGGITQSPKYLFRKEGQNVTLSCEQNLNHDAMYWYRQDPGQGLRLIYYSQIVNDFQKGDIAEGYSVSREKKESFPLTVTSAQKNPTAFYLCASRDRVSNQPQHFGDGTRLSIL.